These T cell receptor beta chains were read from a single sample in a study of spatial heterogeneity in lung cancer. TCRdb itself ran the 5' RACE reads through MiXCR, one entry per CDR3 protein. The sample contains 7,500 to 10,000 distinct CDR3 sequences, around 15% of which appear only once. This sample comprised normal lung tissue next to the tumor, obtained at surgery. The origin of the receptors is a male donor with early-stage non-small cell lung cancer. CDR3s include the opening cysteine and the closing phenylalanine or tryptophan. A D gene is named only where the DNA matches it firmly. Some rows have no size entry. The others give once, few or many, or a class for an expanded clone.

NA,TRBV20-1,NA,TRBJ1-5,CSAHQGRGQHF
many,TRBV11-2,TRBD2,TRBJ2-7,CASSLVSGTTYEQYF
NA,TRBV5-1,TRBD1,TRBJ2-3,CASSLLGQITDTQYF
NA,TRBV20-1,TRBD1,TRBJ2-6,CSATGQGPLGANVLTF
NA,TRBV15,TRBD1,TRBJ1-2,CATSRDGIRDREFVTF
few,TRBV7-2,TRBD2,TRBJ2-1,CASSIKAGGYNEQFF
NA,TRBV12-3/TRBV12-4,NA,TRBJ2-7,CASSAPGEFGYEQYF
many,TRBV11-2,NA,TRBJ1-1,CASSSPAGGRTEAFF
NA,TRBV10-2,TRBD1,TRBJ1-6,CASSFQGAVNSPLHF
few,TRBV5-1,TRBD1,TRBJ2-7,CASSPLGRGQGEQYF
NA,TRBV10-2,NA,TRBJ2-7,CASTGAYEQYF
medium-sized,TRBV6-1,TRBD1,TRBJ2-7,CASSDRDRSLRSYEQYF
NA,TRBV6-2/TRBV6-3,NA,TRBJ1-1,CASRVGGSEAFF
few,TRBV10-3,NA,TRBJ2-2,CAISPQVAGGELFF